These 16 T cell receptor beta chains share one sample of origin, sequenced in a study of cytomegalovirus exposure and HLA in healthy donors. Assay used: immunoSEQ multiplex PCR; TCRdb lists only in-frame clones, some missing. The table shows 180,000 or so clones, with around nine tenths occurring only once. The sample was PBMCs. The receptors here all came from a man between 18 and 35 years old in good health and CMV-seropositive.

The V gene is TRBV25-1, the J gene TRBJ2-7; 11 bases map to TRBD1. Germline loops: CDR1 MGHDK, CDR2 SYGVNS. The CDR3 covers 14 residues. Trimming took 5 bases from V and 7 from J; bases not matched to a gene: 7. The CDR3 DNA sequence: TGTGCCAGCAGTTATGGACAGGGGGCGAGAGAGCAGTACTTC. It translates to CASSYGQGAREQYF.

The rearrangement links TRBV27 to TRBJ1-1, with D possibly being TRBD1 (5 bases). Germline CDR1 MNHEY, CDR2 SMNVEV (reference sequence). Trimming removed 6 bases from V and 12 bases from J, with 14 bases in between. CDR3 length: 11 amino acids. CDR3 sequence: CASSPGGLTFF. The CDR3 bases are TGTGCCAGCAGCCCGGGGGGATTGACTTTCTTT.

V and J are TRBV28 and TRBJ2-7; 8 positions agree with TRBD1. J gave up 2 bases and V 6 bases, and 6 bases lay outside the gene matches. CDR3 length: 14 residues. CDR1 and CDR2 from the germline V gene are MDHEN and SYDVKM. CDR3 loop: CASSRTGLPYEQYF. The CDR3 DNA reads TGTGCCAGCAGCCGGACAGGGTTACCCTACGAGCAGTACTTC.

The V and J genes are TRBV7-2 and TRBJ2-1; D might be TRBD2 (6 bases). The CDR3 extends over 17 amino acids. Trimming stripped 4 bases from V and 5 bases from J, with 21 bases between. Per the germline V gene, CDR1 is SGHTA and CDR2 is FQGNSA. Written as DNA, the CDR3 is TGTGCCAGCAGCTCGCTAGCTACGGGAGCGTGGGACAATGAGCAGTTCTTC. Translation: CASSSLATGAWDNEQFF.

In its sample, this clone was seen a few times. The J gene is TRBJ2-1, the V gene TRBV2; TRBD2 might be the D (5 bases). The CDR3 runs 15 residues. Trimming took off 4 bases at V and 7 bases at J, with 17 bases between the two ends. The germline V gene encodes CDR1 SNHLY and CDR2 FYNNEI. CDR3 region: CASSGTTVRGNEQFF. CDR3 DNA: TGTGCCAGCAGTGGTACTACGGTCCGGGGAAATGAGCAGTTCTTC.

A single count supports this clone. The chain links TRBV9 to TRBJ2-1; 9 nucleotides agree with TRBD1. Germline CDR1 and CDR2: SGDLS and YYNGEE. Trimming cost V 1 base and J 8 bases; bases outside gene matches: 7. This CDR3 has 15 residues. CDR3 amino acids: CASSVRTGDRDEQFF. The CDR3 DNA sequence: TGTGCCAGCAGCGTAAGGACAGGGGATCGTGATGAGCAGTTCTTC. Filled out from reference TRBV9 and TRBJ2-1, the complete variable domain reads DSGVTQTPKHLITATGQRVTLRCSPRSGDLSVYWYQQSLDQGLQFLIQYYNGEERAKGNILERFSAQQFPDLHSELNLSSLELGDSALYFCASSVRTGDRDEQFFGPGTRLTVL.

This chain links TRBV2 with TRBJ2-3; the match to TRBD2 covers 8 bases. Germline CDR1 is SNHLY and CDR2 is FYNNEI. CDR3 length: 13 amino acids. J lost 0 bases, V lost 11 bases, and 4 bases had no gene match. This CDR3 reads CAGSGESTDTQYF. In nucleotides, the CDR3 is TGTGCCGGTAGCGGGGAAAGCACAGATACGCAGTATTTT.

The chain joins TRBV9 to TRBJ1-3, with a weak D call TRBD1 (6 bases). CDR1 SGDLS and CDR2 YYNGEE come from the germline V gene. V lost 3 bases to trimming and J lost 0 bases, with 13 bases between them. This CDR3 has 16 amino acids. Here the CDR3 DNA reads TGTGCCAGCAGCGACAGCTCACAGGGCTCTGGAAACACCATATATTTT. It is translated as CASSDSSQGSGNTIYF.

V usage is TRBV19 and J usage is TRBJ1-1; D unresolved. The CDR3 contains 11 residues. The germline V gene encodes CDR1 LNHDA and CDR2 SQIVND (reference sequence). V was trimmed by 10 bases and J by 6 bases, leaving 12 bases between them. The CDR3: CATRGIAEAFF. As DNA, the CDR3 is TGTGCCACTCGGGGAATCGCTGAAGCTTTCTTT.

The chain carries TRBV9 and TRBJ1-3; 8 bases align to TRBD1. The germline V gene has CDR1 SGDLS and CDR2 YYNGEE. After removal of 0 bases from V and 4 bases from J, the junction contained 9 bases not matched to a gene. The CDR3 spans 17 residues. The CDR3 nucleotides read TGTGCCAGCAGCGTAGGCCGGGGCAGGGGGCGAGGAAACACCATATATTTT. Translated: CASSVGRGRGRGNTIYF.

For the CDR3, the DNA is TGTGCCAGCACCTCGTTTCCGGGACAGGGGGGGACAGATACGCAGTATTTT. The encoded protein is CASTSFPGQGGTDTQYF. V usage is TRBV2 and J usage is TRBJ2-3, with TRBD1 matching 11 bases. CDR1 and CDR2 from the germline V gene are SNHLY and FYNNEI. The length of the CDR3 is 17 residues. V shed 7 bases and J 3 bases; nucleotides not matched to a gene: 12.

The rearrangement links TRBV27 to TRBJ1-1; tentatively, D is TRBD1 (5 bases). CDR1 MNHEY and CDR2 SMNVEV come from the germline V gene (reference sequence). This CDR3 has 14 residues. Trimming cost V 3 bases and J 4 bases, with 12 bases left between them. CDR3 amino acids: CASSLSRASTEAFF. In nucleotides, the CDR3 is TGTGCCAGCAGTTTGAGCAGGGCTAGCACTGAAGCTTTCTTT.

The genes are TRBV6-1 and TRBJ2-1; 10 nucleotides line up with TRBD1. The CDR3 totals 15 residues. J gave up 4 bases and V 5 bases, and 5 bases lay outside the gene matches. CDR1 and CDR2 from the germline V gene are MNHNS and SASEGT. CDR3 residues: CASSPGTGDYNEQFF. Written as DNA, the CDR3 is TGTGCCAGCAGTCCCGGGACAGGGGATTACAATGAGCAGTTCTTC.

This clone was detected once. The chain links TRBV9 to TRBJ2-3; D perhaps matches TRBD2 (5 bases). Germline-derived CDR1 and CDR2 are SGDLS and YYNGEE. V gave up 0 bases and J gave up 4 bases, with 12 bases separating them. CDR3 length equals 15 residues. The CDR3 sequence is CASSVDGGRADTQYF. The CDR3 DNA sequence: TGTGCCAGCAGCGTAGATGGAGGAAGGGCAGATACGCAGTATTTT.

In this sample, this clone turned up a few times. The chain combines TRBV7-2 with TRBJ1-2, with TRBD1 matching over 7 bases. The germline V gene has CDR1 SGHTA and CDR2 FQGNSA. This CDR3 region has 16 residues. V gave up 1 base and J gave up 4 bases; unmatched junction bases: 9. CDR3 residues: CASSLVGWNRGYGYTF. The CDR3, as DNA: TGTGCCAGCAGCTTAGTAGGGTGGAACAGGGGCTATGGCTACACCTTC.

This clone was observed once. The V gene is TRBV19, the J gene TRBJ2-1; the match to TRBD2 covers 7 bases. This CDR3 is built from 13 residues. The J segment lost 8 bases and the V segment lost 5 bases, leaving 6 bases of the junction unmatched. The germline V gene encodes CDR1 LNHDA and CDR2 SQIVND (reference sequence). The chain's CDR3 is CASSQPGRDEQFF. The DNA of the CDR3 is TGTGCCAGTAGTCAACCGGGGAGGGATGAGCAGTTCTTC.